The 12 T cell receptor beta chains in this list originate from one sample, sequenced in a study of T cells after yellow fever vaccination. One entry per CDR3 protein, called by TCRdb with MiXCR from the 5' RACE reads. The sample contains some 73,000 distinct CDR3 sequences, roughly 8% of which appear only once. Sequenced here: CD8+ T cells sorted from PBMCs, sampled on the day of the yellow fever booster vaccination. The receptors come from a man in his thirties or forties who received the YFV17D yellow fever vaccine.

Only a few counts were recorded for this clonotype. The chain links TRBV5-5 to TRBJ2-1; no reliable D call. The CDR3 consists of 12 residues. V lost 4 bases to trimming and J lost 8 bases, with 10 bases between them. CDR1 is SGHKS, CDR2 YYEKEE, per germline (reference sequence). The CDR3 bases are TGTGCCAGCAGCCGGGCTTTTGATGAGCAGTTCTTC. This codes for CASSRAFDEQFF.

This clonotype was counted a few times. The chain couples TRBV28 to TRBJ2-2, with D hard to call. Per the germline V gene, CDR1 is MDHEN and CDR2 is SYDVKM. Trimming left V 3 bases short and J 4 bases short, with 12 bases between. This CDR3 spans 15 amino acids. The CDR3 nucleotides are TGTGCCAGCAGTTTTTCCCCGCTATCCACCGGGGAGCTGTTTTTT. Translation gives CASSFSPLSTGELFF.

This clonotype was recorded a few times. This chain joins TRBV21-1 and TRBJ2-1; the table gives TRBD2 as D, unverified against the DNA. TRBV21-1 is termed a pseudogene. CDR3 length: 20 residues. CDR3 coding DNA: TGTGCCAGCAGCAACGGGAGGAGCGGCTTTTGGGAGTGGGTCCACAATGAGCAGTTCTTC. Translated, it gives CASSNGRSGFWEWVHNEQFF.

The chain has TRBV11-1 and TRBJ2-1; 13 positions agree with TRBD2. The CDR3 extends over 19 amino acids. The junction had 9 bases not matched to a gene; V was cut back by 4 bases and J by 0 bases. CDR1 and CDR2 from the germline V gene are SGHAT and FQDESV (reference sequence). The chain's CDR3 is CASSSGLAGDWSSYNEQFF. The CDR3 DNA reads as TGTGCCAGCAGCTCTGGACTAGCGGGGGACTGGAGCTCCTACAATGAGCAGTTCTTC.

This clonotype showed up many times. The DNA for the CDR3 is TGCAGCGTCATCCCGGGACTAGCCCGCGATACGCAGTATTTT. Protein product: CSVIPGLARDTQYF. The chain employs TRBV29-1 and TRBJ2-3; 9 positions match TRBD2. Germline CDR1 and CDR2: SQVTM and ANQGSEA. This CDR3 has 14 residues. V lost 6 bases, J lost 6 bases, and 10 bases stayed unmatched.

In its sample, this clonotype was seen a few times. A junction boundary mismatches the germline segment, possibly from a read error. The J gene is TRBJ1-4, the V gene TRBV20-1, with 9 bases fitting TRBD1. This CDR3 is 15 amino acids long. Germline assignment: CDR1 DFQATT and CDR2 SNEGSKA (reference sequence). Here the CDR3 reads CSAGDREANFDRGHF. The CDR3 DNA follows: TGCAGTGCCGGGGACAGGGAAGCTAACTTCGATAGAGGCCACTTT.

Of note for this clonotype: Mismatch with germline at one junction end may stem from a read error. The V call is TRBV12-3 or TRBV12-4, the J call TRBJ2-1; D remains unclear. This CDR3 region has 12 residues. CDR3 region: CASSRTEGDEDF. In DNA form, the CDR3 reads TGTGCCAGCAGCCGAACAGAAGGCGACGAGGACTTC.

The chain employs TRBV20-1 and TRBJ2-5, with D unresolved. In germline, CDR1 is DFQATT, CDR2 SNEGSKA (reference sequence). The CDR3 totals 11 residues. V was cut by 1 base and J by 2 bases, with 2 bases left in between. CDR3 amino acids: CSARVQETQYF. The CDR3 region has the DNA TGCAGTGCTAGAGTACAAGAGACCCAGTACTTC.

In its sample, this clonotype was seen a few times. The J gene is TRBJ2-7, the V gene TRBV20-1; 7 bases agree with TRBD1. The CDR3 is 13 amino acids. Germline-derived CDR1 and CDR2 are DFQATT and SNEGSKA (reference sequence). V shed 5 bases, J shed 3 bases, and the junction held 7 bases outside the gene matches. The CDR3, as DNA: TGCAGTGCTGGATCGGGACAGTTCTACGAGCAGTACTTC. Its protein product is CSAGSGQFYEQYF.

This clonotype was seen repeatedly, ten times or more. The chain employs TRBV6-2 or TRBV6-3 and TRBJ2-7; TRBD2 might be the D (6 bases). V lost 0 bases and J 5 bases, leaving 14 bases between the germline ends. The germline V gene has CDR1 MNHEY and CDR2 SVGEGT. The CDR3 spans 15 residues. CDR3 in DNA: TGTGCCAGCAGTTACTCGCCACGGGAGCGGCACGAGCAGTACTTC. This gives the protein CASSYSPRERHEQYF.

This clonotype was seen repeatedly, ten times or more. CDR3 in DNA: TGTGCCAGCAGCCAAGACCCTCCCTACGAGCAGTACTTC. This codes for CASSQDPPYEQYF. The chain joins TRBV14 to TRBJ2-7; no clear D. Per germline, CDR1 SGHDN and CDR2 FVKESK. V dropped 0 bases and J dropped 2 bases, with 5 bases sitting between them. CDR3 length: 13 amino acids.

This clonotype was detected a few times. J is TRBJ2-7 and V is TRBV6-1; D tentatively reads TRBD1 or TRBD2 (6 bases each). The CDR3 sequence is 15 residues long. V gave up 6 bases and J gave up 0 bases, with 15 bases separating them. Looked up from germline, CDR1 is MNHNS and CDR2 is SASEGT. DNA for the CDR3: TGTGCCAGCAGCTCAATGGGGGGCCTCTCCTACGAGCAGTACTTC. This sequence encodes CASSSMGGLSYEQYF.